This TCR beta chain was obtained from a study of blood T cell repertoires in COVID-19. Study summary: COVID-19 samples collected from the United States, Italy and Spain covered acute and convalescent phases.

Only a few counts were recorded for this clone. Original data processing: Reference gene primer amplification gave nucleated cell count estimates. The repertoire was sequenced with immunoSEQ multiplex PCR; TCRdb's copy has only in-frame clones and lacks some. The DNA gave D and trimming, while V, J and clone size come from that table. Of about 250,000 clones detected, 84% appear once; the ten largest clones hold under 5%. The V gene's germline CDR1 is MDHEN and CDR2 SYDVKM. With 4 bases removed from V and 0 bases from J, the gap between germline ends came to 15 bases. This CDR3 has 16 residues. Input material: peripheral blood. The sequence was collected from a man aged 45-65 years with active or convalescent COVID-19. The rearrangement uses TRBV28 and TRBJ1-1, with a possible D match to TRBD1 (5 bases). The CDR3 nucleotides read TGTGCCAGCAGTTCCGGTTCACGGGGGATGAACACTGAAGCTTTCTTT. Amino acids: CASSSGSRGMNTEAFF.